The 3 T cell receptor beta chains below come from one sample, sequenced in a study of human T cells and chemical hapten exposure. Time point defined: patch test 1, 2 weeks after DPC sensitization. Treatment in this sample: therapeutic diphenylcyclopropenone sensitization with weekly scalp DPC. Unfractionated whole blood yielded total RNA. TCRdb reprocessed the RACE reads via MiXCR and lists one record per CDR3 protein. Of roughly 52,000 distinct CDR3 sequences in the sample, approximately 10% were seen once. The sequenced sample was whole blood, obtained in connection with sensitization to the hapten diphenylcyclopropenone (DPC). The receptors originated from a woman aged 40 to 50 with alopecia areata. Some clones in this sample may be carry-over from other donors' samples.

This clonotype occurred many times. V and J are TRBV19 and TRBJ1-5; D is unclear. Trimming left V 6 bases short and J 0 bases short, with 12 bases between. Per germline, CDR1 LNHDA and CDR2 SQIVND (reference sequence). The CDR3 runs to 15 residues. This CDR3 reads CASSPFGVSNQPQHF. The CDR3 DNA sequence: TGTGCCAGTAGCCCCTTTGGAGTTAGCAATCAGCCCCAGCATTTT.

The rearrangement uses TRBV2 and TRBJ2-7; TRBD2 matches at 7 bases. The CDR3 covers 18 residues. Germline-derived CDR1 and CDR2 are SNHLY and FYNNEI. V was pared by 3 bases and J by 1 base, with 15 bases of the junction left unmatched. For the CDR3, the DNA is TGTGCCAGCAGTGAGCTACCTCCGGGACGGGAGGAATCCTACGAGCAGTACTTC. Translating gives CASSELPPGREESYEQYF.

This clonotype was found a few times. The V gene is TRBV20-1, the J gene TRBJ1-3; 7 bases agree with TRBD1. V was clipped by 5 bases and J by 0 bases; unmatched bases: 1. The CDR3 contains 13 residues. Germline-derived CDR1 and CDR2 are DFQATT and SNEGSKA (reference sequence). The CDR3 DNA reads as TGCAGTGCTCGGGACAGCTCTGGAAACACCATATATTTT. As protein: CSARDSSGNTIYF.